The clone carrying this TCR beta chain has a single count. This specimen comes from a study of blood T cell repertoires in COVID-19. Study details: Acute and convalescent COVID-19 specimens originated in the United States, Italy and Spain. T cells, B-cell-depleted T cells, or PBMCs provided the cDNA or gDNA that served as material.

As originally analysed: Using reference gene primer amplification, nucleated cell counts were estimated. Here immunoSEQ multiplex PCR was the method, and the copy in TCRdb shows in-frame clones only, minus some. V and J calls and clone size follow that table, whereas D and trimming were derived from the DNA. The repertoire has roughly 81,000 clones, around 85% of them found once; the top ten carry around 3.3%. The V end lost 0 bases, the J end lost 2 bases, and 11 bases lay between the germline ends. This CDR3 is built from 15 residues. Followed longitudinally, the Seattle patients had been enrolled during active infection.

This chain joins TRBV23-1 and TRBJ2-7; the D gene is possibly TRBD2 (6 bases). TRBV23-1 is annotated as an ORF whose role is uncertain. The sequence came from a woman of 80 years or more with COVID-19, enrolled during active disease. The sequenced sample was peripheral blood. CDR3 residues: CASSQSCGETYEQYF. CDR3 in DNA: TGCGCCAGCAGTCAATCGTGCGGGGAAACCTACGAGCAGTACTTC.